The 15 T cell receptor beta chains presented below share a single source sample, sequenced in a study of T cell changes during pregnancy in multiple sclerosis. Sequencing used immunoSEQ multiplex PCR; TCRdb keeps in-frame clones, though not all of them. The sample carries 69,000 or so clones, around 90% recorded once. The sample was peripheral blood, taken in the third trimester of pregnancy. All receptors come from a female donor with multiple sclerosis, enrolled in a pregnancy study.

V and J are TRBV10-3 and TRBJ2-1, with 13 bases lining up with TRBD2. The germline gives CDR1 ENHRY, CDR2 SYGVKD. The CDR3 loop spans 16 amino acids. J was trimmed by 7 bases and V by 6 bases; bases with no gene match: 9. The CDR3 region has the DNA TGTGCCATCAGCCAAAGAACTAGCGGGGGGGCAAATGAGCAGTTCTTC. Its protein product is CAISQRTSGGANEQFF.

The chain couples TRBV4-1 to TRBJ1-5; D might be TRBD1 (6 bases). Germline V lookup: CDR1 MGHRA, CDR2 YSYEKL. This CDR3 has 15 amino acids. V was shortened by 5 bases and J by 2 bases, with 13 bases between the two germline ends. CDR3 sequence (DNA): TGCGCCAGCAGCTACAGGGAACGGGGCAATCAGCCCCAGCATTTT. The encoded protein is CASSYRERGNQPQHF.

The rearrangement uses TRBV2 and TRBJ2-3; D call uncertain. The germline V and J ends were trimmed by 3 bases and 3 bases, with 7 bases remaining between them. Germline loops: CDR1 SNHLY, CDR2 FYNNEI. The length of the CDR3 is 13 residues. The CDR3 DNA reads TGTGCCAGCAGTGAGCACAGAACAGATACGCAGTATTTT. Amino acid sequence: CASSEHRTDTQYF.

The genes are TRBV5-6 and TRBJ1-6, with TRBD1 matching 10 bases. CDR1 is SGHDT and CDR2 is YYEEEE in the germline V gene. The CDR3 consists of 16 residues. J lost 9 bases, V lost 1 base, and 7 bases had no gene match. CDR3 residues: CASSLLTGGAFSPLHF. DNA for the CDR3: TGTGCCAGCAGCTTGTTGACAGGGGGCGCTTTTTCACCCCTCCACTTT.

The chain joins TRBV11-2 to TRBJ2-2; 15 bases map to TRBD2. This CDR3 has 17 residues. The germline V gene has CDR1 SGHAT and CDR2 FQNNGV. Losses at the gene ends were 1 base for V and 5 bases for J; bases not matched to a gene: 2. The CDR3 protein is CASSLVGTSGGTGELFF. In DNA, the CDR3 is TGTGCCAGCAGCTTAGTCGGGACTAGCGGGGGGACCGGGGAGCTGTTTTTT.

V usage is TRBV5-1 and J usage is TRBJ2-4; 12 positions match TRBD1. The CDR3 covers 16 residues. Germline V gene sequence: CDR1 SGHRS, CDR2 YFSETQ. Trimming cost V 4 bases and J 8 bases; bases outside gene matches: 10. In nucleotides, the CDR3 is TGCGCCAGCAGCGCAACCGGGACAGGGGGCAAGTACATTCAGTACTTC. This sequence encodes CASSATGTGGKYIQYF.

This clone was counted between two and nine times. The chain recombines TRBV7-3 with TRBJ1-1; TRBD1 agrees at 7 bases. The CDR3 consists of 14 residues. Germline-derived CDR1 and CDR2 are SGHTA and FQGTGA. The trim removed 4 bases at V and 2 bases at J, leaving 4 bases unmatched. The CDR3 DNA sequence: TGTGCCAGCAGCTCACAGGGGAGTAACACTGAAGCTTTCTTT. This translates into CASSSQGSNTEAFF.

As DNA, the CDR3 is TGTGCCAGCAGCTTGAGGGCCGGGGACTATGGCTACACCTTC. Translation gives CASSLRAGDYGYTF. The chain is built from TRBV7-6 and TRBJ1-2, with unresolved D. The CDR3 covers 14 residues. Germline V CDR1 and CDR2: SGHVS, FNYEAQ. V gave up 3 bases and J gave up 3 bases, with 11 bases separating them.

V and J are TRBV2 and TRBJ2-3; TRBD2 might be the D (6 bases). V dropped 8 bases and J dropped 2 bases, with 17 bases sitting between them. CDR1 SNHLY and CDR2 FYNNEI come from the germline V gene. The CDR3 loop spans 15 amino acids. Here the CDR3 DNA reads TGTGCCAGCCCTTCAACCGGGACTTTCACAGATACGCAGTATTTT. This codes for CASPSTGTFTDTQYF.

The chain links TRBV5-1 to TRBJ2-1; D may be TRBD1 (5 bases). The CDR3 consists of 13 residues. CDR1 and CDR2 from the germline V gene are SGHRS and YFSETQ. The germline V and J ends were trimmed by 1 base and 8 bases, with 10 bases remaining between them. The CDR3 spells CASSLPGKDEQFF. The CDR3 bases are TGCGCCAGCAGCTTGCCAGGGAAGGATGAGCAGTTCTTC.

The rearrangement uses TRBV18 and TRBJ2-7; TRBD1 agrees at 8 bases. Germline V lookup: CDR1 KGHSH, CDR2 LQKENI. This CDR3 comprises 14 residues. Trimming removed 0 bases from V and 4 bases from J; junction bases left unmatched: 2. CDR3 sequence: CASSPPDRVYEQYF. In DNA, the CDR3 is TGTGCCAGCTCACCACCGGACAGGGTGTACGAGCAGTACTTC.

The chain recombines TRBV5-1 with TRBJ2-2, with D perhaps TRBD2 (6 bases). Trimming cost V 0 bases and J 4 bases, with 10 bases left between them. Per the germline V gene, CDR1 is SGHRS and CDR2 is YFSETQ. The CDR3 extends over 15 amino acids. The CDR3 DNA follows: TGCGCCAGCAGCTTGGGGATGGGAGGCACCGGGGAGCTGTTTTTT. Translated, it gives CASSLGMGGTGELFF. Variable domain in full (rest from reference TRBV5-1 and TRBJ2-2): KAGVTQTPRYLIKTRGQQVTLSCSPISGHRSVSWYQQTPGQGLQFLFEYFSETQRNKGNFPGRFSGRQFSNSRSEMNVSTLELGDSALYLCASSLGMGGTGELFFGEGSRLTVL.

V and J are TRBV2 and TRBJ1-5; D perhaps matches TRBD1 (6 bases). Germline V CDR1 and CDR2: SNHLY, FYNNEI. The CDR3 length is 15 residues. Deletions cut 4 bases from V and 0 bases from J, with 10 bases between. For the CDR3, the DNA is TGTGCCAGCAGTGCCGCAGGGGTTAGCAATCAGCCCCAGCATTTT. Its protein product is CASSAAGVSNQPQHF.

The genes are TRBV10-3 and TRBJ1-3, with D perhaps TRBD1 (5 bases). Trimming stripped 7 bases from V and 0 bases from J, with 10 bases between. Germline CDR1 ENHRY, CDR2 SYGVKD. CDR3 size: 14 residues. For the CDR3, the DNA is TGTGCCATCACCCCAGGGTCCTCTGGAAACACCATATATTTT. Amino acid sequence: CAITPGSSGNTIYF.

V and J are TRBV18 and TRBJ1-1; 9 bases are a match to TRBD1. The V and J ends lost 4 bases and 8 bases, in that order; junction bases with no gene match: 14. In germline, CDR1 is KGHSH, CDR2 LQKENI. The CDR3 runs 16 residues. CDR3 DNA: TGTGCCAGCTCACTAGCCCCGGACCTTGGACAGGGGGAAGCTTTCTTT. This sequence encodes CASSLAPDLGQGEAFF.